The 20 T cell receptor beta chains given below trace back to one sample, sequenced in a study of OX40 agonist ivuxolimab in advanced cancers. The assay was immunoSEQ multiplex PCR, and TCRdb's table has in-frame clones only and misses some. The profile shows fewer than 85,000 clones, 80% to 90% of them singletons. The sample here was CD4+ or CD8+ T cells sorted from blood, taken in a trial of the OX40 agonist ivuxolimab. Every receptor here comes from an adult with an advanced solid tumor such as melanoma, head and neck, liver or kidney cancer.

The chain joins TRBV7-6 to TRBJ2-1, with 10 bases that match TRBD2. This CDR3 region has 18 residues. Per germline, CDR1 SGHVS and CDR2 FNYEAQ. J gave up 3 bases and V 0 bases, and 8 bases lay outside the gene matches. The CDR3 protein is CASSLATASGSIYNEQFF. The CDR3 bases are TGTGCCAGCAGCTTAGCCACGGCTAGCGGGAGTATCTACAATGAGCAGTTCTTC.

V usage is TRBV30 and J usage is TRBJ2-3; D is perhaps TRBD1 (6 bases). Germline values: CDR1 GTSNPN, CDR2 SVGIG (reference sequence). Between the trimmed V and J ends, which lost 6 bases and 5 bases, there was a span of 9 bases. The CDR3 has 11 residues. The CDR3 here is CACSQGDTQYF. For the CDR3, the DNA is TGTGCCTGCTCACAGGGAGATACGCAGTATTTT.

The chain uses TRBV4-1 and TRBJ2-1; D possibly corresponds to TRBD2 (5 bases). This CDR3 spans 15 amino acids. Germline V gene lookup returns CDR1 MGHRA and CDR2 YSYEKL. V lost 5 bases to trimming and J lost 0 bases, with 11 bases between them. The CDR3 DNA reads as TGCGCCAGCAGCATAACGGGGAGCTCCTACAATGAGCAGTTCTTC. Encoded protein: CASSITGSSYNEQFF.

This clone occurred once. The chain is built from TRBV7-9 and TRBJ2-1; D gene ambiguous. Trimming took 2 bases from V and 6 from J, leaving 8 bases between them. The CDR3 has 13 amino acids. Germline CDR1 reads SEHNR; CDR2 reads FQNEAQ (reference sequence). CDR3 DNA sequence: TGTGCCAGCAGCTTACGAGCCCTCAATGAGCAGTTCTTC. Residues: CASSLRALNEQFF. The full variable domain, in which reference TRBV7-9 and TRBJ2-1 provide the parts outside the CDR3, is DTGVSQNPRHKITKRGQNVTFRCDPISEHNRLYWYRQTLGQGPEFLTYFQNEAQLEKSRLLSDRFSAERPKGSFSTLEIQRTEQGDSAMYLCASSLRALNEQFFGPGTRLTVL.

CDR3 protein: CASSSDSYEQYF. For the CDR3, the DNA is TGTGCCAGTAGTAGCGACAGCTACGAGCAGTACTTC. The chain employs TRBV19 and TRBJ2-7; TRBD1 is a possible D gene (5 bases). The CDR3 loop spans 12 amino acids. Germline V gives CDR1 LNHDA, CDR2 SQIVND (reference sequence). Trimming pared 4 bases from V and 3 bases from J, leaving 7 bases between.

This clone was counted once. The sample carries other DNA sequences with the same CDR3. This chain links TRBV7-9 with TRBJ2-6; possible D gene TRBD2, 5 bases. Deletions cut 1 base from V and 0 bases from J, with 7 bases between. CDR3 size: 16 residues. Germline V lookup: CDR1 SEHNR, CDR2 FQNEAQ (reference sequence). CDR3 in amino acids: CASSLGGASGANVLTF. The DNA of the CDR3 is TGTGCCAGCAGCTTAGGGGGAGCCTCTGGGGCCAACGTCCTGACTTTC.

This chain links TRBV5-5 with TRBJ2-1; D gene uncertain. The CDR3 spans 15 residues. With 0 bases removed from V and 3 bases from J, the gap between germline ends came to 10 bases. The germline gives CDR1 SGHKS, CDR2 YYEKEE (reference sequence). This chain's CDR3 is CASSLGELSYNEQFF. For the CDR3, the DNA is TGTGCCAGCAGCTTGGGAGAGTTGAGCTACAATGAGCAGTTCTTC.

The chain recombines TRBV6-5 with TRBJ2-5; 7 bases agree with TRBD1. Trimming at V came to 3 bases and at J to 2 bases, leaving 6 bases not matched to a gene. CDR3 length: 15 residues. Germline loops: CDR1 MNHEY, CDR2 SVGAGI. The CDR3 nucleotides are TGTGCCAGCAGTTATTACAGGGGCCGACAAGAGACCCAGTACTTC. Translating it yields CASSYYRGRQETQYF.

The V call is TRBV19, the J call TRBJ2-5; 7 bases fit TRBD1. The germline V gene has CDR1 LNHDA and CDR2 SQIVND (reference sequence). J lost 5 bases, V lost 1 base, and 7 bases had no gene match. This CDR3 spans 15 amino acids. The CDR3 is CASSIGGTGVETQYF. CDR3 bases: TGTGCCAGTAGTATAGGCGGCACAGGGGTTGAGACCCAGTACTTC.

The chain joins TRBV2 to TRBJ2-5; 12 bases line up with TRBD2. Losses at the gene ends were 4 bases for V and 5 bases for J; bases not matched to a gene: 17. Germline V gives CDR1 SNHLY, CDR2 FYNNEI. This CDR3 has 19 residues. The CDR3 sequence is CASSGATSGSLRGGETQYF. CDR3 nucleotide sequence: TGTGCCAGCAGTGGTGCGACTAGCGGGAGCCTCCGCGGGGGGGAGACCCAGTACTTC.

V is TRBV11-3 and J is TRBJ2-3; D unresolved. The germline V gene encodes CDR1 SGHNT and CDR2 YENEEA. The V end was cut by 1 base, the J end by 3 bases, with 8 bases between. This CDR3 has 14 amino acids. CDR3 loop: CASSLVANTDTQYF. CDR3 nucleotides: TGTGCCAGCAGCTTAGTAGCTAATACAGATACGCAGTATTTT.

V gene TRBV4-1 combines with J gene TRBJ2-1; possibly TRBD1 or TRBD2 for D (5 bases each). Germline V gene data show CDR1 as MGHRA and CDR2 as YSYEKL. There are 12 residues in the CDR3. V was trimmed by 1 base and J by 10 bases, leaving 8 bases between them. CDR3 loop: CASSQVWGEQFF. The CDR3 bases are TGCGCCAGCAGCCAAGTTTGGGGGGAGCAGTTCTTC.

V gene TRBV7-9 combines with J gene TRBJ2-7, with 9 nucleotides matching TRBD2. V lost 5 bases, J lost 7 bases, and 12 bases stayed unmatched. The CDR3 covers 15 residues. Per the germline V gene, CDR1 is SEHNR and CDR2 is FQNEAQ (reference sequence). The CDR3 protein is CASSLRLAETGEQYF. The CDR3 nucleotides read TGTGCCAGCAGCCTCCGACTAGCGGAGACAGGGGAGCAGTACTTC.

The chain employs TRBV5-1 and TRBJ1-2; D is possibly TRBD1 (5 bases). V lost 4 bases and J lost 6, with 19 bases in between. This CDR3 is 15 amino acids long. In germline, CDR1 is SGHRS, CDR2 YFSETQ. CDR3 DNA: TGCGCCAGCAGCCTGGAGGGGCACCGGAGCGATGGCTACACCTTC. This gives the protein CASSLEGHRSDGYTF.

This clone showed up just once. The chain's CDR3 is CASSLNPGLASYEQYF. CDR3 DNA sequence: TGTGCCAGCAGCTTAAATCCGGGACTAGCTTCCTACGAGCAGTACTTC. The V call is TRBV11-2, the J call TRBJ2-7; 9 bases are shared with TRBD2. The V gene's germline CDR1 is SGHAT and CDR2 FQNNGV. This CDR3 spans 16 amino acids. Trimming at V came to 2 bases and at J to 1 base, leaving 6 bases not matched to a gene.

V gene TRBV7-9 combines with J gene TRBJ2-7, with 12 bases that match TRBD2. CDR3 length: 16 residues. Germline-derived CDR1 and CDR2 are SEHNR and FQNEAQ (reference sequence). V shed 5 bases, J shed 0 bases, and the junction held 5 bases outside the gene matches. The DNA for the CDR3 is TGTGCCAGCAGCCTAGGACTAGCGGGGCTCTCCTACGAGCAGTACTTC. The encoded protein is CASSLGLAGLSYEQYF.

The chain combines TRBV19 with TRBJ2-5; TRBD2 aligns across 12 bases. Germline-derived CDR1 and CDR2 are LNHDA and SQIVND (reference sequence). The length of the CDR3 is 18 residues. Unmatched junction bases numbered 12, after V lost 2 bases and J lost 5 bases. CDR3 DNA sequence: TGTGCCAGTAGTATAAGCCTAGCGGGAGGGCAGGAATGGGAGACCCAGTACTTC. Protein product: CASSISLAGGQEWETQYF. The full variable domain, with the rest looked up from reference TRBV19 and TRBJ2-5, is DGGITQSPKYLFRKEGQNVTLSCEQNLNHDAMYWYRQDPGQGLRLIYYSQIVNDFQKGDIAEGYSVSREKKESFPLTVTSAQKNPTAFYLCASSISLAGGQEWETQYFGPGTRLLVL.

The chain is built from TRBV7-2 and TRBJ2-1; 11 nucleotides match TRBD1. V lost 5 bases and J lost 3; bases outside the gene matches: 9. The CDR3 extends over 17 amino acids. Germline lookup yields CDR1 SGHTA and CDR2 FQGNSA. CDR3 DNA: TGTGCCAGCAGCCCCGCGGACAGGGGGCTTCTCTACAATGAGCAGTTCTTC. Translated, it gives CASSPADRGLLYNEQFF. The full variable domain, its missing parts supplied by reference TRBV7-2 and TRBJ2-1, is GAGVSQSPSNKVTEKGKDVELRCDPISGHTALYWYRQSLGQGLEFLIYFQGNSAPDKSGLPSDRFSAERTGGSVSTLTIQRTQQEDSAVYLCASSPADRGLLYNEQFFGPGTRLTVL.

The CDR3 DNA sequence: TGTGCCAGCAGCTCCCGGTCGATTCAAGCCTACGAGCAGTACTTC. This gives the protein CASSSRSIQAYEQYF. The V and J genes are TRBV5-6 and TRBJ2-7; no firm D call. There are 15 residues in the CDR3. Germline V gene data show CDR1 as SGHDT and CDR2 as YYEEEE. V lost 3 bases to trimming and J lost 2 bases, with 15 bases between them.

J is TRBJ2-1 and V is TRBV10-3; 10 nucleotides agree with TRBD2. Germline V lookup: CDR1 ENHRY, CDR2 SYGVKD. The CDR3 extends over 13 amino acids. Trimming at V came to 10 bases and at J to 6 bases, leaving 6 bases not matched to a gene. The CDR3 region has the DNA TGTGCCACCACTAGCGGGGCCAGCAATGAGCAGTTCTTC. Its protein is CATTSGASNEQFF.